Sequencing of this T cell receptor (beta chain) was carried out in a study of T-cell memory formation after mild COVID-19 (dated by TCRdb to 2020 to 2023). About the full investigation: Most TCR sequence clusters were specific to one of the two donors. Longitudinal TCRalpha and TCRbeta repertoire sequencing tracked T-cell clones expanding and contracting after mild COVID-19 in a couple of donors. The cohort comprised two young, previously healthy adult volunteers, one female and one male. Results the study describes overall, beyond this receptor: The second-wave clones that peaked on day 37 were not confirmed to be SARS-CoV-2 specific. Some responding clones were detected in pre-infection memory, which suggested that pre-existing cross-reactive memory T cells had joined the SARS-CoV-2 response. Contracting CD4+ clones turned up mainly in the CM and EM memory subsets, whereas EMRA was where CD8+ clones were enriched. Balanced CD4/CD8 phenotypes were observed for clones contracting from day 15 to 85, whereas a bias towards CD4+ was observed for a second wave of clones expanding from day 15 to 37. The study covered only a couple of mild cases, and larger cohorts including severe cases with pre-infection samples were considered necessary.

Worth noting for this clonotype: Its antigen remains undetermined. The input lacks base qualities; no much larger clone sits a single base away.

In the germline V gene, CDR1 corresponds to MNHEY and CDR2 to SVGEGT. Trimming at the junction amounts to 7 bases on V and 0 bases on J, and the germline ends lie 12 bases apart. The CDR3 measures 14 amino acids from cysteine to phenylalanine. The DNA shown is the 42-base CDR3, in frame from base 1. PBMCs were isolated by Ficoll-Paque density gradient centrifugation. Sequencing relied on an Illumina NovaSeq 6000. cDNA libraries for TCRalpha and TCRbeta were prepared by 5'RACE using constant-segment primers, with sample barcodes and unique molecular identifiers added. Trizol reagent was used to extract RNA from every sample. The libraries were amplified in two PCR steps, and the second step added a second sample barcode and Illumina TruSeq adapters. Sequencing of libraries was performed on an Illumina NovaSeq with 2 x 150 bp paired-end reads. The authors' pipeline ran thus. Demultiplexing of reads and collapsing into UMI-guided consensus sequences were performed with migec v1.2.7. With mixcr v2.1.11, UMI consensuses were aligned to TRA and TRB V and J templates and assembled into clonotypes. A clonotype was counted as expanded or contracted only if both edgeR and NoisET called the change significant, with noise models trained on biological replicates. For edgeR calls, the thresholds were a false discovery rate-adjusted p below 0.01 and a log2 fold-change of 1. As an exploratory analysis of dynamics, max-normalized trajectories of the 1000 most abundant clonotypes were examined with PCA combined with hierarchical clustering. The CD4 or CD8 phenotype of responding clones was assigned using the separately sequenced CD4+ and CD8+ repertoires. TCRdb reprocessed the public reads (quality trimming at Q25 with fastp, clone calling with MiXCR) and kept in-frame beta chains. Every distinct CDR3 protein forms one entry, paired with its most common genes and DNA. These V and J calls originate from TCRdb's pipeline instead of the authors' own analysis. Within this sample are 180,000 or so distinct CDR3 sequences, with 16% of them counted one time only. The ten largest make up about 2.1% of the sample.

The specimen sequenced was PBMCs or a T cell subset sorted from them (not recorded which). Recombination linked TRBV6-2 or TRBV6-3 to TRBJ1-1; the D segment could be TRBD1, given 5 matching bases. The origin of this receptor is an adult woman who had mild COVID-19 (a few samples of this study predate the infection). The sample titles of this study are shuffled in the database, so cell type and time point are left out; the donor was told from shared clones. The CDR3 reads as follows: CASTLGGLNTEAFF. The sequenced DNA is TGTGCCAGCACTTTGGGGGGACTGAACACTGAAGCTTTCTTT.